The 19 T cell receptor beta chains given below trace back to one sample, sequenced in a study of blood T cell repertoires in COVID-19. Some clones are missing from TCRdb's copy, which holds only in-frame ones; the method was immunoSEQ multiplex PCR. The sample records hundreds of thousands of clones, roughly 80% being singletons. Sequencing was done on a sample of peripheral blood. The receptors here all came from a woman aged 80 or over with acute or convalescent COVID-19.

The chain carries TRBV4-1 and TRBJ1-4; D gene unclear. CDR1 and CDR2 (germline): MGHRA, YSYEKL. The length of the CDR3 is 15 residues. Trimming took off 7 bases at V and 5 bases at J, with 17 bases between the two ends. The CDR3 loop reads CASTRDAQSNEKLFF. DNA of the CDR3: TGCGCCAGCACTAGAGACGCCCAATCGAATGAAAAACTGTTTTTT.

The chain is built from TRBV5-4 and TRBJ2-3, with D possibly TRBD2 on 7 matching bases. The CDR3 length is 17 residues. Germline lookup yields CDR1 SGHNT and CDR2 YYREEE (reference sequence). Trimming took 1 base from V and 0 from J, leaving 15 bases between them. The CDR3 here is CASSLYTRGASTDTQYF. The CDR3 DNA reads as TGTGCCAGCAGCTTGTACACTCGGGGGGCCAGCACAGATACGCAGTATTTT.

This clone was recorded once. J is TRBJ2-7 and V is TRBV13; 9 bases are shared with TRBD1. J gave up 4 bases and V 5 bases, and 6 bases lay outside the gene matches. The germline V gene has CDR1 PRHDT and CDR2 FYEKMQ (reference sequence). This CDR3 is built from 14 residues. The DNA for the CDR3 is TGTGCCAGCAGCAACCGGGACAGGGTTTACGAGCAGTACTTC. Translation gives CASSNRDRVYEQYF.

This sequence joins TRBV6-1 and TRBJ1-6; 7 nucleotides line up with TRBD1. Germline CDR1 MNHNS, CDR2 SASEGT. With 2 bases clipped from V and 0 bases from J, the junction kept 10 bases outside the gene matches. CDR3 length: 19 residues. In nucleotides, the CDR3 is TGTGCCAGCAGTGAAATGACAGGGTGGGGACGCTCCTATAATTCACCCCTCCACTTT. Translating it yields CASSEMTGWGRSYNSPLHF.

The CDR3 nucleotides read TGCAGCGCTTCGGTGGGGCAGGGGAGTTACAATGAGCAGTTCTTC. It yields the protein CSASVGQGSYNEQFF. The rearrangement links TRBV29-1 to TRBJ2-1; possible D gene TRBD1, 6 bases. V lost 7 bases and J 4 bases, leaving 20 bases between the germline ends. The CDR3 has 15 amino acids. Germline V gene lookup returns CDR1 SQVTM and CDR2 ANQGSEA.

The rearrangement joins TRBV28 to TRBJ1-2, with D perhaps matching TRBD1 (5 bases). The CDR3 has 16 amino acids. The V gene's germline CDR1 is MDHEN and CDR2 SYDVKM. Deletions cut 3 bases from V and 1 base from J, with 15 bases between. The CDR3, as DNA: TGTGCCAGCAGTTTGATGGAACAGGCGATTAACTATGGCTACACCTTC. It codes for CASSLMEQAINYGYTF.

This rearrangement joins TRBV2 to TRBJ2-1, with D possibly matching TRBD2 (7 bases). Looked up from germline, CDR1 is SNHLY and CDR2 is FYNNEI. This CDR3 has 13 residues. V shed 1 base and J shed 12 bases, with 13 bases lying between them. As DNA, the CDR3 is TGTGCCAGCAGTGAAGTTAAAGGGGGGGTGCAGTTCTTC. Protein: CASSEVKGGVQFF.

The V gene is TRBV6-5, the J gene TRBJ1-6; tentatively, D is TRBD1 (5 bases). CDR1 and CDR2 from the germline V gene are MNHEY and SVGAGI. This CDR3 has 14 residues. V was trimmed by 6 bases and J by 14 bases, leaving 20 bases between them. CDR3 bases: TGTGCCAGCAGCCGAGAAGATCAGACAGAAGCCCTCCACTTT. Translating gives CASSREDQTEALHF.

The rearrangement links TRBV4-1 to TRBJ2-1, with TRBD2 identical over 7 bases. CDR3 length: 16 residues. CDR1 is MGHRA, CDR2 YSYEKL, per germline. The J segment lost 7 bases and the V segment lost 3 bases, leaving 12 bases of the junction unmatched. This chain's CDR3 is CASSQPLKSGANEQFF. The DNA of the CDR3 is TGCGCCAGCAGCCAGCCCCTGAAGAGCGGGGCGAATGAGCAGTTCTTC.

V and J are TRBV4-1 and TRBJ1-5, with a weak D call TRBD1 (6 bases). This CDR3 spans 19 amino acids. Germline CDR1 MGHRA, CDR2 YSYEKL. The germline V and J ends were trimmed by 0 bases and 2 bases, with 20 bases remaining between them. The CDR3 DNA sequence: TGCGCCAGCAGCCAAGATCCCTTGGGGGGGCCCAGGGGCAATCAGCCCCAGCATTTT. Encoded protein: CASSQDPLGGPRGNQPQHF.

The V gene is TRBV9, the J gene TRBJ1-5; the match to TRBD1 covers 9 bases. Germline lookup yields CDR1 SGDLS and CDR2 YYNGEE. V shed 2 bases and J 6 bases; nucleotides not matched to a gene: 3. The CDR3 runs 14 residues. As DNA, the CDR3 is TGTGCCAGCAGCGTGACAGGGGGAAGTCAGCCCCAGCATTTT. Amino acids: CASSVTGGSQPQHF.

CDR3 DNA: TGTGCCAGCCAGTACAGGGCCGCAGATACGCAGTATTTT. Translated, it gives CASQYRAADTQYF. V and J are TRBV2 and TRBJ2-3; D might be TRBD1 (6 bases). The CDR3 totals 13 residues. The V end was cut by 8 bases, the J end by 4 bases, with 13 bases between. Looked up from germline, CDR1 is SNHLY and CDR2 is FYNNEI. The complete variable domain, with remaining parts taken from reference TRBV2 and TRBJ2-3, reads EPEVTQTPSHQVTQMGQEVILRCVPISNHLYFYWYRQILGQKVEFLVSFYNNEISEKSEIFDDQFSVERPDGSNFTLKIRSTKLEDSAMYFCASQYRAADTQYFGPGTRLTVL.

This chain connects TRBV3-1 (or the pseudogene TRBV3-2) to TRBJ2-3, with TRBD2 matching over 13 bases. Trimming took 4 bases from V and 6 from J; bases not matched to a gene: 4. Germline assignment: CDR1 LGHDT and CDR2 YNNKEL (reference sequence). The CDR3 is made up of 15 amino acids. Written as DNA, the CDR3 is TGTGCCAGCAGCCCGACTAGCGGGGGGTTCGATACGCAGTATTTT. Its protein is CASSPTSGGFDTQYF.

J is TRBJ1-4 and V is TRBV30; the D is unclear. Trimming removed 4 bases from V and 7 bases from J, with 13 bases in between. CDR3 length: 13 residues. Germline V gene lookup returns CDR1 GTSNPN and CDR2 SVGIG (reference sequence). The CDR3 bases are TGTGCCTGGAATTACGGGAGGCGTGAAAAACTGTTTTTT. Its protein is CAWNYGRREKLFF.

J is TRBJ1-2 and V is TRBV5-4; 8 nucleotides align to TRBD1. Germline-derived CDR1 and CDR2 are SGHNT and YYREEE (reference sequence). The CDR3 has 16 residues. The V gene end was trimmed by 3 bases and the J gene end by 5 bases; junction bases not matched to a gene: 12. CDR3 nucleotides: TGTGCCAGCAGCTCCGACCCAGGGGGCCTTTATTATGGCTACACCTTC. It codes for CASSSDPGGLYYGYTF.

This chain links TRBV2 with TRBJ1-4; TRBD1 matches at 7 bases. V was pared by 3 bases and J by 4 bases, with 14 bases of the junction left unmatched. This CDR3 spans 18 amino acids. Germline V gives CDR1 SNHLY, CDR2 FYNNEI. The CDR3, as DNA: TGTGCCAGCAGTGATAGAGGGGGTTACAGGGGAAGTAATGAAAAACTGTTTTTT. Translation gives CASSDRGGYRGSNEKLFF.

The chain recombines TRBV28 with TRBJ1-1; no reliable D call. The CDR3 runs to 13 residues. The germline CDR1 and CDR2 sequences are MDHEN and SYDVKM. Trimming removed 4 bases from V and 8 bases from J, with 14 bases in between. The CDR3 sequence is CASSSSNVLEAFF. The CDR3 DNA reads as TGTGCCAGCAGTTCTTCAAACGTCCTAGAAGCTTTCTTT.

This chain joins TRBV3-1 (or the pseudogene TRBV3-2) and TRBJ1-4; D gene ambiguous. This CDR3 region has 15 residues. The ends were cut back, 1 base at V and 4 bases at J, with 10 bases in the middle. Germline V CDR1 and CDR2: LGHDT, YNNKEL (reference sequence). The CDR3 coding sequence is TGTGCCAGCAGCCAAGGAATCTCTAGTAATGAAAAACTGTTTTTT. It specifies CASSQGISSNEKLFF.

This chain uses TRBV19 with TRBJ1-5; D unclear. The CDR3 has 14 amino acids. Trimming removed 3 bases from V and 5 bases from J, with 11 bases in between. The germline gives CDR1 LNHDA, CDR2 SQIVND (reference sequence). The CDR3 region has the DNA TGTGCCAGTAGTATTGTCAACGGGGATCAGCCCCAGCATTTT. Translation: CASSIVNGDQPQHF.